This TCR beta chain was obtained from a study of T cell changes during pregnancy in multiple sclerosis. Using immunoSEQ multiplex PCR, the repertoire was profiled, and TCRdb retains in-frame clones only, with some absent. The table includes around 70,000 clones, 80% to 95% detected once. V lost 2 bases and J lost 0; bases outside the gene matches: 6. Germline V CDR1 and CDR2: MGHDK, SYGVNS. The CDR3 contains 17 residues. This chain links TRBV25-1 with TRBJ2-5; 10 bases fit TRBD1. The receptor was isolated from a female donor with multiple sclerosis, enrolled in a pregnancy study. The sample in question was peripheral blood, obtained before pregnancy. CDR3 nucleotide sequence: TGTGCCAGCAGTGAAGCCCGGGACAGGGGACACCAAGAGACCCAGTACTTC. Amino acids: CASSEARDRGHQETQYF.